This T cell receptor beta chain was sequenced for a study of response to subunit inactivated influenza vaccine. Study outcomes and limitations: Each seasonal influenza vaccination recruits few new T cells, the authors suggested.

TCRdb fed the RT-PCR reads into MiXCR, producing one record per CDR3 protein. The sample yields around 650,000 distinct CDR3 sequences, approximately 14% seen once. Germline loops: CDR1 DFQATT, CDR2 SNEGSKA (reference sequence). The CDR3 is 15 residues long. J lost 6 bases, V lost 5 bases, and 15 bases had no gene match. This clonotype has only a few counts. Its antigen remains unidentified. The rearrangement joins TRBV20-1 to TRBJ2-7, with 8 bases aligning to TRBD2. This specimen consisted of PBMCs from blood, obtained 11 to 12 days after vaccination. The TCR was taken from a man between 45 and 60 years old who received an inactivated influenza vaccine. CDR3 sequence (DNA): TGCAGTGCTCCGGACTCGGGACTAGTCCGTAGCGAGCAGTACTTC. Translated, it gives CSAPDSGLVRSEQYF.